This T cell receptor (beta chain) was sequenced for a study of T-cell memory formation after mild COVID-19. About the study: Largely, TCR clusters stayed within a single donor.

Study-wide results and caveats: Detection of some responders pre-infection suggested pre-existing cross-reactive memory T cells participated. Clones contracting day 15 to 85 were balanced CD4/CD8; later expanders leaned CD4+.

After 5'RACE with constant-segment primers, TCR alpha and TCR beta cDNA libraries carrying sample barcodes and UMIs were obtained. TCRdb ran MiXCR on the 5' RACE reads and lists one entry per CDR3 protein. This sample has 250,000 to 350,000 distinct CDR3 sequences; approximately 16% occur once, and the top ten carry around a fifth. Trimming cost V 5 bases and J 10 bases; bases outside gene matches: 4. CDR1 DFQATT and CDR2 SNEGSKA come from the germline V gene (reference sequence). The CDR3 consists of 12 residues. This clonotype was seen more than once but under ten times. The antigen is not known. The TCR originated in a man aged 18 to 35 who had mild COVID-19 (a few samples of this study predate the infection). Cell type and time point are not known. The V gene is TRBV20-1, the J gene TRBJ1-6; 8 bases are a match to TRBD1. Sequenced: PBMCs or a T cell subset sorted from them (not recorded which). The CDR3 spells CSARQGISPLHF. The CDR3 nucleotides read TGCAGTGCTCGACAGGGGATCTCACCCCTCCACTTT.